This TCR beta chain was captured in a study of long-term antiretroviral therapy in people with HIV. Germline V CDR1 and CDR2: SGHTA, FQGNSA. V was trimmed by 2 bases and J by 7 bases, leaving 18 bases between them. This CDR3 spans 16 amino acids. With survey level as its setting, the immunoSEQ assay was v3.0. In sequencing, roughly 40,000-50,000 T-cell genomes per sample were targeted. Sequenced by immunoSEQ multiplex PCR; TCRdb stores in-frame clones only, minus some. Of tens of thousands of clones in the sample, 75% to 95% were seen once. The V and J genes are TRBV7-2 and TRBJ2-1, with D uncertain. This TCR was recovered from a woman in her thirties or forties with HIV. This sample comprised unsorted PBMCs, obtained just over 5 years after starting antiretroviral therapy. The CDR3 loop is CASSLQVGLNKNEQFF. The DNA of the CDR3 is TGTGCCAGCAGCTTACAGGTAGGCCTAAACAAGAATGAGCAGTTCTTC.